Included here is one T cell receptor (beta chain) sequence, with context. Its cognate antigen is unknown. The data originate from a study of cytomegalovirus exposure and HLA in healthy donors. Whole-study context: Within an early data release were roughly 83 million unique TCRs drawn from HLA-typed donors.

General study results and limits: Researchers reportedly found TCR beta sequences accurately predicted most subjects' HLA-A and HLA-B alleles. Investigators reported 164 TCR beta chains as tied to cytomegalovirus.

Germline trimming cut 1 base from V and 5 bases from J; bases unmatched to any gene: 6. The CDR3 covers 17 residues. Germline-derived CDR1 and CDR2 are LGHNA and YNFKEQ. The PCR ran on 60 Vbeta and 13 Jbeta primers. The protocol was immunoSEQ multiplex PCR, while the TCRdb copy is restricted to in-frame clones and leaves out a portion. Of roughly 140,000 clones listed, approximately 78% are singletons. The rearrangement joins TRBV4-2 to TRBJ2-5; TRBD2 agrees at 14 bases. The sequenced sample consisted of PBMCs. The source of this sequence is a woman aged 18-35 years in good health and CMV-seropositive. Written as DNA, the CDR3 is TGTGCCAGCAGCCAAGGTGGGACTAGCGGGGGTGTGGAGACCCAGTACTTC. Protein sequence: CASSQGGTSGGVETQYF.